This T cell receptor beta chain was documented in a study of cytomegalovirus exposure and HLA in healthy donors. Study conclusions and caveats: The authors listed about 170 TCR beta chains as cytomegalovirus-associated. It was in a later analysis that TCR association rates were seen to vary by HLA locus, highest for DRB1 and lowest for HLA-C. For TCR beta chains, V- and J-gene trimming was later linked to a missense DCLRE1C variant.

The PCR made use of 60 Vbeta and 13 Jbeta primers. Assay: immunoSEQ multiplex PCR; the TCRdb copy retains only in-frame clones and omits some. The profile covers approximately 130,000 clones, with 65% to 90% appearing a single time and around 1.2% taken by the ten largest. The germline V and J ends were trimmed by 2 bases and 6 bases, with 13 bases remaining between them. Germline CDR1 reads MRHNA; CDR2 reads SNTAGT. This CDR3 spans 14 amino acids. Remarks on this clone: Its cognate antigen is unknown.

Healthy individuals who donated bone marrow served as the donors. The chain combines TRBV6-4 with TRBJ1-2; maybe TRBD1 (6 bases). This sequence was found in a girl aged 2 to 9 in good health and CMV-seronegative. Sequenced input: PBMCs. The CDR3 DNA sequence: TGTGCCAGCAGTGACGTTAACAGGGAAAATGGCTACACCTTC. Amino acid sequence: CASSDVNRENGYTF.